This T cell receptor beta chain was identified in a study of OX40 agonist ivuxolimab in advanced cancers. Study context: Three patients, one with hepatocellular carcinoma and two with cutaneous melanoma, achieved partial responses. Study results and caveats: Low normalized T-cell clonal expansion was also seen in some nonresponders.

Details on this clone: Antigen unknown.

The repertoire was sequenced with immunoSEQ multiplex PCR; TCRdb's copy has only in-frame clones and lacks some. This table has tens of thousands of clones, roughly nine tenths appearing once. The V gene end was trimmed by 5 bases and the J gene end by 4 bases; junction bases not matched to a gene: 9. Germline assignment: CDR1 MNHNY and CDR2 SVGAGI (reference sequence). The CDR3 runs to 16 residues. The sequence came from an adult with an advanced solid tumor such as melanoma, head and neck, liver or kidney cancer. The starting material was CD4+ or CD8+ T cells sorted from blood, obtained in a trial of the OX40 agonist ivuxolimab. The chain carries TRBV6-6 and TRBJ1-3; 9 positions agree with TRBD1. The DNA for the CDR3 is TGTGCCAGCAGTGGCCTTGGACAGGGGCTCGGAAACACCATATATTTT. The encoded protein is CASSGLGQGLGNTIYF.